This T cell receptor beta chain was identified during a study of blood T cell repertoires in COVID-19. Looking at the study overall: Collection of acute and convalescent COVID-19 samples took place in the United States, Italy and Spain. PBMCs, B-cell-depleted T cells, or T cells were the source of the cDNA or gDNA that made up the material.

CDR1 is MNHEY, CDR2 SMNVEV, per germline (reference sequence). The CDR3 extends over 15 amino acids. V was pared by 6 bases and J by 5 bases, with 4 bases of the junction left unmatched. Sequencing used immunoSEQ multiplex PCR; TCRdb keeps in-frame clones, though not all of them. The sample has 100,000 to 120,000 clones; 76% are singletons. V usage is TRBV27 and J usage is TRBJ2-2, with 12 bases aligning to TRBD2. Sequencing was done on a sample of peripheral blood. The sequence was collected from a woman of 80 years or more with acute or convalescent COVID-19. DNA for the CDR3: TGTGCCAGCAGACCAGGGACTAGCGGGACCGGGGAGCTGTTTTTT. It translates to CASRPGTSGTGELFF.